The T cell receptor (beta chain) under discussion was sequenced for a study of response to subunit inactivated influenza vaccine. Study-wide results and caveats: Few additional T cells are recruited per seasonal influenza vaccination, authors suggested.

This clonotype was detected only a few times. The antigen is not known. TCRdb re-derived calls from the RT-PCR reads in MiXCR, one entry per CDR3 protein. The sample contains approximately 520,000 distinct CDR3 sequences, 16% of which appear only once. Here the sequenced sample was CD4+ T cells sorted from PBMCs, taken less than 30 months after vaccination. The origin of this receptor is a man aged 50 to 69 who received an inactivated influenza vaccine.

CDR3 residues: CASSPGLVSYNEQFF. The CDR3 DNA reads TGTGCCAGCAGTCCGGGACTGGTTTCCTACAATGAGCAGTTCTTC. The V and J genes are TRBV27 and TRBJ2-1, with a weak D call TRBD2 (6 bases). V was pared by 5 bases and J by 1 base, with 12 bases between. CDR1 MNHEY and CDR2 SMNVEV come from the germline V gene (reference sequence). The CDR3 extends over 15 amino acids.